What follows are 11 T cell receptor beta chains derived from one specimen sequenced in a study of CD8 T cells in Susac syndrome. Random hexamers were used to reverse transcribe about 0.45 to 1 ug of RNA. In TCRdb, the immunoSEQ multiplex PCR reads were re-called with MiXCR into one record per CDR3 protein. The table records some 100,000 distinct CDR3 sequences, around 95% of them present only once. Input material: CD4+ T cells from PBMCs. The receptors were gathered from a human donor in good health.

The chain combines TRBV29-1 with TRBJ1-2; the match to TRBD1 covers 9 bases. Germline V gives CDR1 SQVTM, CDR2 ANQGSEA. Germline trimming cut 8 bases from V and 7 bases from J; bases unmatched to any gene: 8. The CDR3 length is 12 residues. CDR3 sequence reads: CSSFRTGVGYTF. Here the CDR3 DNA reads TGCAGCTCCTTCCGGACAGGGGTTGGCTACACCTTC.

This clonotype came up once. The chain carries TRBV6-4 and TRBJ2-2, with D hard to call. V was shortened by 4 bases and J by 5 bases, with 11 bases between the two germline ends. CDR3 length: 14 residues. Germline V gene sequence: CDR1 MRHNA, CDR2 SNTAGT. CDR3 nucleotide sequence: TGTGCCAGCAGTGTATTTTCCGCTACCGGGGAGCTGTTTTTT. Its protein is CASSVFSATGELFF.

The chain employs TRBV5-6 and TRBJ2-1; 9 bases are a match to TRBD1. The CDR3 has 14 amino acids. The V and J ends lost 5 bases and 3 bases, in that order; junction bases with no gene match: 3. Germline V gene data show CDR1 as SGHDT and CDR2 as YYEEEE. CDR3 in amino acids: CASRDRGYYNEQFF. CDR3 in DNA: TGTGCCAGCAGAGACAGGGGGTACTACAATGAGCAGTTCTTC.

The chain has TRBV29-1 and TRBJ2-5, with TRBD2 matching 9 bases. The germline V gene has CDR1 SQVTM and CDR2 ANQGSEA. This CDR3 contains 13 residues. V lost 4 bases, J lost 5 bases, and 5 bases stayed unmatched. The CDR3 sequence is CSVGGRAVETQYF. Written as DNA, the CDR3 is TGCAGCGTTGGCGGGAGGGCTGTCGAGACCCAGTACTTC.

V gene TRBV29-1 combines with J gene TRBJ2-2, with D perhaps matching TRBD1 (5 bases). With 4 bases removed from V and 1 base from J, the gap between germline ends came to 7 bases. The CDR3 spans 13 residues. CDR1 is SQVTM, CDR2 ANQGSEA, per germline. The CDR3 sequence is CSVGTLNTGELFF. The DNA of the CDR3 is TGCAGCGTTGGGACATTGAACACCGGGGAGCTGTTTTTT.

The rearrangement uses TRBV25-1 and TRBJ2-3; 9 positions agree with TRBD1. The CDR3 covers 16 residues. Germline-derived CDR1 and CDR2 are MGHDK and SYGVNS. V was clipped by 4 bases and J by 10 bases; unmatched bases: 15. CDR3 nucleotide sequence: TGTGCCAGCAGTGGGGGGACAGGGACTCTTCCTAGGGCGCAGTATTTT. This translates into CASSGGTGTLPRAQYF. Using reference TRBV25-1 and TRBJ2-3 for the parts outside the CDR3, the full variable domain is EADIYQTPRYLVIGTGKKITLECSQTMGHDKMYWYQQDPGMELHLIHYSYGVNSTEKGDLSSESTVSRIRTEHFPLTLESARPSHTSQYLCASSGGTGTLPRAQYFGPGTRLTVL.

This clonotype was counted once. This chain uses TRBV29-1 with TRBJ1-3; 7 bases line up with TRBD1. CDR1 and CDR2 (germline): SQVTM, ANQGSEA. The CDR3 is made up of 13 amino acids. V shed 5 bases, J shed 3 bases, and the junction held 4 bases outside the gene matches. In DNA, the CDR3 is TGCAGCGTTACAGGGGCTGATGGAAACACCATATATTTT. This gives the protein CSVTGADGNTIYF.

The CDR3 reads CASSRRVDSPLHF. The CDR3 DNA follows: TGCGCCAGCAGTCGCAGGGTAGATTCACCCCTCCACTTT. The J gene is TRBJ1-6, the V gene TRBV23-1, with D maybe TRBD1 (5 bases). TRBV23-1 is an open reading frame, and its role is uncertain. The CDR3 totals 13 residues. V lost 4 bases, J lost 8 bases, and 9 bases lay in between.

The gene calls are TRBV6-5 and TRBJ1-4, with 10 bases fitting TRBD1. Germline CDR1 MNHEY, CDR2 SVGAGI. The junction had 2 bases not matched to a gene; V was cut back by 6 bases and J by 4 bases. The CDR3 spans 14 residues. This CDR3 reads CASRDRGFNEKLFF. The CDR3 DNA reads as TGTGCCAGCAGGGACAGGGGGTTTAATGAAAAACTGTTTTTT.

The CDR3 DNA reads as TGTGCCAGCACGCGTAGGGAGGGGGCAGACTCTGGAAACACCATATATTTT. This gives the protein CASTRREGADSGNTIYF. V and J are TRBV7-9 and TRBJ1-3; 7 nucleotides line up with TRBD1. V gave up 7 bases and J gave up 0 bases; unmatched junction bases: 12. The CDR3 has 17 residues. From germline, CDR1 is SEHNR and CDR2 FQNEAQ (reference sequence).

V usage is TRBV29-1 and J usage is TRBJ2-2; D perhaps matches TRBD2 (5 bases). The germline gives CDR1 SQVTM, CDR2 ANQGSEA. The CDR3 is 13 residues long. Trimming cost V 3 bases and J 1 base, with 6 bases left between them. CDR3 nucleotide sequence: TGCAGCGTTGACGCGGGGAACACCGGGGAGCTGTTTTTT. Amino acids: CSVDAGNTGELFF.